These 24 T cell receptor beta chains were sequenced from one sample in a study of OX40 agonist ivuxolimab in advanced cancers. The protocol was immunoSEQ multiplex PCR, while the TCRdb copy is restricted to in-frame clones and leaves out a portion. This table holds under 20,000 clones, approximately 80% found once. The sample in question was CD4+ or CD8+ T cells sorted from blood, obtained in a trial of the OX40 agonist ivuxolimab. These receptors originate from an adult with an advanced solid tumor such as melanoma, head and neck, liver or kidney cancer.

This clone has only a few counts. The chain recombines TRBV27 with TRBJ1-4, with TRBD1 matching 8 bases. Germline-derived CDR1 and CDR2 are MNHEY and SMNVEV (reference sequence). Unmatched junction bases numbered 13, after V lost 3 bases and J lost 10 bases. This CDR3 region has 16 residues. The CDR3 spells CASSFSQTGQGPKLFF. DNA of the CDR3: TGTGCCAGCAGTTTCAGCCAGACCGGACAGGGTCCAAAACTGTTTTTT.

This clone was observed a few times. This chain connects TRBV18 to TRBJ1-1; D call uncertain. Germline-derived CDR1 and CDR2 are KGHSH and LQKENI. Trimming cost V 3 bases and J 8 bases, with 19 bases left between them. This CDR3 is 15 amino acids long. For the CDR3, the DNA is TGTGCCAGCTCACCCTCCGGGCTACAGAGGACGGAAGCTTTCTTT. It is translated as CASSPSGLQRTEAFF.

In its sample, this clone was seen a few times. This chain joins TRBV30 and TRBJ2-7; the D is unclear. Per the germline V gene, CDR1 is GTSNPN and CDR2 is SVGIG (reference sequence). The CDR3 is 12 residues long. V dropped 2 bases and J dropped 0 bases, with 5 bases sitting between them. In nucleotides, the CDR3 is TGTGCCTGGAGTCCGACCTCCTACGAGCAGTACTTC. Its translation is CAWSPTSYEQYF.

The chain links TRBV6-6 to TRBJ2-3, with D perhaps matching TRBD2 (6 bases). Per germline, CDR1 MNHNY and CDR2 SVGAGI (reference sequence). This CDR3 is 14 amino acids long. Deletions cut 9 bases from V and 1 base from J, with 14 bases between. For the CDR3, the DNA is TGTGCCAGAACACCCGGGAGCTGCACAGATACGCAGTATTTT. Translated: CARTPGSCTDTQYF.

This clone was seen only a few times. The chain joins TRBV19 to TRBJ1-3, with a possible D match to TRBD1 (6 bases). The CDR3 loop spans 13 amino acids. Germline-derived CDR1 and CDR2 are LNHDA and SQIVND (reference sequence). The V end lost 7 bases, the J end lost 2 bases, and 9 bases lay between the germline ends. The CDR3 sequence: CASTRDTGNTIYF. CDR3 nucleotides: TGTGCCAGTACCAGGGACACTGGAAACACCATATATTTT.

The CDR3 DNA reads TGTGCCAGTAGTATAGAGGCAGGGGACAACTACGAGCAGTACTTC. Its translation: CASSIEAGDNYEQYF. The V call is TRBV19, the J call TRBJ2-7; a weak D match, TRBD1 (6 bases). This CDR3 region has 15 residues. V shed 0 bases and J shed 3 bases, with 12 bases lying between them. The germline V gene has CDR1 LNHDA and CDR2 SQIVND (reference sequence).

This rearrangement joins TRBV2 to TRBJ2-3; D not certain. The CDR3 has 13 amino acids. CDR1 and CDR2 from the germline V gene are SNHLY and FYNNEI. With 6 bases removed from V and 6 bases from J, the gap between germline ends came to 13 bases. CDR3 sequence: CASRSPVTDTQYF. As DNA, the CDR3 is TGTGCCAGCAGATCCCCCGTTACTGATACGCAGTATTTT.

This chain uses TRBV6-1 with TRBJ2-7, with D uncertain. V lost 2 bases and J lost 5, with 7 bases in between. This CDR3 comprises 12 residues. The germline gives CDR1 MNHNS, CDR2 SASEGT. The chain's CDR3 is CASSEFGDEQYF. CDR3 DNA: TGTGCCAGCAGTGAATTTGGTGACGAGCAGTACTTC.

CDR3 nucleotide sequence: TGTGCCAGCAGCTTATTTGAGGGAACTCCCCTCCACTTT. It yields the protein CASSLFEGTPLHF. The chain couples TRBV7-9 to TRBJ1-6; D gene ambiguous. With 2 bases removed from V and 13 bases from J, the gap between germline ends came to 12 bases. This CDR3 spans 13 amino acids. Germline assignment: CDR1 SEHNR and CDR2 FQNEAQ (reference sequence).

The rearrangement links TRBV19 to TRBJ1-5, with 8 positions matching TRBD1. The CDR3 is 16 amino acids. Trimming removed 7 bases from V and 0 bases from J; junction bases left unmatched: 8. Germline V lookup: CDR1 LNHDA, CDR2 SQIVND (reference sequence). The CDR3 sequence is CASTLGQGNSNQPQHF. The CDR3 nucleotides are TGTGCCAGTACTTTAGGACAGGGCAATAGCAATCAGCCCCAGCATTTT. The variable domain in full, with the rest retrieved from reference TRBV19 and TRBJ1-5, is DGGITQSPKYLFRKEGQNVTLSCEQNLNHDAMYWYRQDPGQGLRLIYYSQIVNDFQKGDIAEGYSVSREKKESFPLTVTSAQKNPTAFYLCASTLGQGNSNQPQHFGDGTRLSIL.

The chain employs TRBV19 and TRBJ2-7; 8 bases match TRBD2. J gave up 1 base and V 4 bases, and 3 bases lay outside the gene matches. CDR3 length: 14 residues. The germline V gene encodes CDR1 LNHDA and CDR2 SQIVND (reference sequence). CDR3 nucleotide sequence: TGTGCCAGTAGTAGAACTAGCGGTTCCTACGAGCAGTACTTC. It codes for CASSRTSGSYEQYF.

The rearrangement uses TRBV5-4 and TRBJ2-1; 7 bases are shared with TRBD2. Looked up from germline, CDR1 is SGHNT and CDR2 is YYREEE (reference sequence). V lost 4 bases and J lost 0; bases outside the gene matches: 10. This CDR3 spans 17 amino acids. This CDR3 reads CASSKGAGRSSYNEQFF. CDR3 DNA: TGTGCCAGCAGCAAAGGGGCCGGGAGGAGCTCCTACAATGAGCAGTTCTTC.

The chain uses TRBV2 and TRBJ1-1, with D tentatively TRBD1 (5 bases). V shed 4 bases and J shed 5 bases, with 11 bases lying between them. The CDR3 is 13 residues long. Germline V gene sequence: CDR1 SNHLY, CDR2 FYNNEI. As DNA, the CDR3 is TGTGCCAGCAGTGGCGGGGGGGAAACTGAAGCTTTCTTT. The encoded protein is CASSGGGETEAFF.

The chain couples TRBV6-1 to TRBJ1-1, with D perhaps matching TRBD1 (5 bases). The CDR3 length is 13 residues. V was cut by 7 bases and J by 5 bases, with 14 bases left in between. In germline, CDR1 is MNHNS, CDR2 SASEGT. The CDR3 DNA is TGTGCCAGCAACATTCAGGGAAGGACTGAAGCTTTCTTT. This translates into CASNIQGRTEAFF.

The CDR3 is CASTPGGLNTEAFF. CDR3 DNA sequence: TGTGCCAGCACCCCGGGAGGGCTGAACACTGAAGCTTTCTTT. This chain joins TRBV28 and TRBJ1-1, with D hard to call. CDR1 is MDHEN, CDR2 SYDVKM, per germline. V lost 7 bases and J lost 0, with 12 bases in between. This CDR3 is 14 amino acids long.

CDR3 loop: CASSVDDRSVGTQYF. The DNA for the CDR3 is TGTGCCAGCAGCGTTGATGACCGTTCAGTCGGTACGCAGTATTTT. V and J are TRBV9 and TRBJ2-3; D gene uncertain. The CDR3 runs to 15 residues. CDR1 SGDLS and CDR2 YYNGEE come from the germline V gene. Trimming cost V 2 bases and J 8 bases, with 18 bases left between them. The whole variable domain, filled in from reference TRBV9 and TRBJ2-3, reads DSGVTQTPKHLITATGQRVTLRCSPRSGDLSVYWYQQSLDQGLQFLIQYYNGEERAKGNILERFSAQQFPDLHSELNLSSLELGDSALYFCASSVDDRSVGTQYFGPGTRLTVL.

The rearrangement uses TRBV27 and TRBJ1-1, with D tentatively TRBD1 (6 bases). Germline CDR1 and CDR2: MNHEY and SMNVEV (reference sequence). Trimming took off 5 bases at V and 11 bases at J, with 15 bases between the two ends. The CDR3 is 12 residues long. The CDR3: CASSPLQGNAFF. The CDR3 DNA reads as TGTGCCAGCAGTCCACTACAGGGTAATGCTTTCTTT.

The rearrangement links TRBV28 to TRBJ2-3; D is perhaps TRBD1 or TRBD2 (6 bases each). Trimming took 2 bases from V and 1 from J, leaving 7 bases between them. The CDR3 has 14 residues. The germline gives CDR1 MDHEN, CDR2 SYDVKM. In DNA, the CDR3 is TGTGCCAGCAGTTTAAGGGGGGGCACAGATACGCAGTATTTT. Amino acid sequence: CASSLRGGTDTQYF. The whole variable domain, filled in from reference TRBV28 and TRBJ2-3, reads DVKVTQSSRYLVKRTGEKVFLECVQDMDHENMFWYRQDPGLGLRLIYFSYDVKMKEKGDIPEGYSVSREKKERFSLILESASTNQTSMYLCASSLRGGTDTQYFGPGTRLTVL.

The V and J genes are TRBV10-3 and TRBJ2-7; 8 nucleotides agree with TRBD2. Germline loops: CDR1 ENHRY, CDR2 SYGVKD. V dropped 10 bases and J dropped 3; count of bases not matched to a gene: 8. The length of the CDR3 is 13 residues. CDR3 residues: CATRESGGYEQYF. CDR3 nucleotide sequence: TGTGCCACCAGGGAGAGCGGGGGCTACGAGCAGTACTTC.

The V call is TRBV18, the J call TRBJ2-6; D gene uncertain. Trimming left V 4 bases short and J 0 bases short, with 4 bases between. Germline V gene sequence: CDR1 KGHSH, CDR2 LQKENI. This CDR3 has 14 amino acids. CDR3 nucleotides: TGTGCCAGCTCACAAGGCTCTGGGGCCAACGTCCTGACTTTC. The encoded protein is CASSQGSGANVLTF.

This clone was observed a single time. The chain is built from TRBV19 and TRBJ2-3; D gene uncertain. The germline CDR1 and CDR2 sequences are LNHDA and SQIVND (reference sequence). This CDR3 has 14 residues. The ends were cut back, 1 base at V and 4 bases at J, with 9 bases in the middle. The CDR3 sequence: CASSIVRNADTQYF. The CDR3 DNA follows: TGTGCCAGTAGTATAGTTAGGAATGCAGATACGCAGTATTTT.

The J gene is TRBJ1-1, the V gene TRBV6-5; TRBD1 matches 8 bases. Per the germline V gene, CDR1 is MNHEY and CDR2 is SVGAGI. V lost 5 bases to trimming and J lost 1 base; unmatched junction nucleotides: 3. This CDR3 contains 14 residues. The CDR3 bases are TGTGCCAGCAGTGGACAGGGAGGGAACACTGAAGCTTTCTTT. It translates to CASSGQGGNTEAFF.

The chain recombines TRBV9 with TRBJ2-5; 13 bases line up with TRBD2. Germline lookup yields CDR1 SGDLS and CDR2 YYNGEE. J lost 7 bases, V lost 0 bases, and 6 bases had no gene match. The CDR3 is made up of 16 amino acids. DNA for the CDR3: TGTGCCAGCAGCGTAGAAGGGACTAGCGGGGTTCGGACCCAGTACTTC. Its translation is CASSVEGTSGVRTQYF.

The chain carries TRBV4-3 and TRBJ2-1; no clear D. Germline loops: CDR1 LGHNA, CDR2 YSLEER. CDR3 length: 13 residues. Between the trimmed V and J ends, which lost 4 bases and 7 bases, there was a span of 11 bases. CDR3 protein: CASSLRAGNEQFF. CDR3 sequence (DNA): TGCGCCAGCAGCCTCAGAGCTGGGAATGAGCAGTTCTTC.